This T cell receptor beta chain was sequenced in a study of PD-1 blockade in classical Hodgkin lymphoma. Time point indicated: cycle 4 day 1 (C4D1), after six to seven weeks of nivolumab. Each patient's relapse followed autologous stem cell transplantation, and brentuximab vedotin exposure varied. As regards this clone: At one end the junction does not follow the germline gene, possibly because of a read error.

Measured with immunoSEQ multiplex PCR; TCRdb has only the in-frame clones, and not every one. The sample has about 33,000 clones, under 75% seen once; the top ten hold under 4.5%. Sequenced here: peripheral blood mononuclear cells (PBMCs), sampled before the fourth cycle of nivolumab. This TCR was sampled from a human donor with classical Hodgkin lymphoma.

As DNA, the CDR3 is TGTGCCAGCAGCCGGAGCGGACAACCGGACTCGTTC. This codes for CASSRSGQPDSF. This sequence joins TRBV7-2 and TRBJ2-7; D might be TRBD1 or TRBD2, each matching 5 bases. Per the germline V gene, CDR1 is SGHTA and CDR2 is FQGNSA. This CDR3 region has 12 residues. The full variable domain, in which reference TRBV7-2 and TRBJ2-7 provide the parts outside the CDR3, is GAGVSQSPSNKVTEKGKDVELRCDPISGHTALYWYRQSLGQGLEFLIYFQGNSAPDKSGLPSDRFSAERTGGSVSTLTIQRTQQEDSAVYLCASSRSGQPDSFGPGTRLTVT.